Each of the 14 T cell receptor beta chains below was sequenced from the same sample in a study of T cell responses to AZD1222 COVID-19 vaccine. Libraries were prepared by immunoSEQ multiplex PCR; TCRdb keeps only in-frame clonotypes and omits some of them. The sample holds 100,000 to 150,000 clones; over 75% are singletons and the top ten take 8.5% to 12%. Here the sequenced sample was peripheral blood, taken on day 0 of AZD1222 vaccination. The receptors derive from an adult in good health.

The chain joins TRBV27 to TRBJ1-5, with D possibly being TRBD1 (5 bases). V was clipped by 1 base and J by 5 bases, with 9 bases between them. Looked up from germline, CDR1 is MNHEY and CDR2 is SMNVEV (reference sequence). CDR3 length: 14 residues. The CDR3 sequence is CASSLLGDDQPQHF. CDR3 in DNA: TGTGCCAGCAGTTTATTAGGGGACGATCAGCCCCAGCATTTT.

J is TRBJ2-7 and V is TRBV6-5; no clear D. Germline values: CDR1 MNHEY, CDR2 SVGAGI. The germline V and J ends were trimmed by 6 bases and 0 bases, with 9 bases remaining between them. The CDR3 contains 13 residues. The CDR3 sequence: CASSWVSSYEQYF. The CDR3 DNA reads TGTGCCAGCAGCTGGGTGAGCTCCTACGAGCAGTACTTC.

The V and J genes are TRBV24-1 and TRBJ1-1; D uncertain. The CDR3 extends over 13 amino acids. Trimming cost V 0 bases and J 7 bases, with 8 bases left between them. Germline V gene data show CDR1 as KGHDR and CDR2 as SFDVKD. The CDR3 DNA sequence: TGTGCCACCAGTGATTTGTTGCGTGGTGAAGCTTTCTTT. Translated: CATSDLLRGEAFF.

This sequence joins TRBV2 and TRBJ1-4; tentatively, D is TRBD1 (6 bases). Between the trimmed V and J ends, which lost 6 bases and 7 bases, there was a span of 18 bases. There are 15 residues in the CDR3. Germline V gene sequence: CDR1 SNHLY, CDR2 FYNNEI. Written as DNA, the CDR3 is TGTGCCAGCAGCGGAGTCGAGGGGGGGGGTGAAAAACTGTTTTTT. Its translation is CASSGVEGGGEKLFF.

This clone was seen a single time. The V gene is TRBV7-9, the J gene TRBJ2-7, with 7 bases aligning to TRBD1. Germline V CDR1 and CDR2: SEHNR, FQNEAQ (reference sequence). The CDR3 has 13 residues. The junction had 5 bases not matched to a gene; V was cut back by 5 bases and J by 4 bases. CDR3 residues: CASSEPGQYEQYF. CDR3 DNA: TGTGCCAGCAGCGAACCGGGACAGTACGAGCAGTACTTC.

The chain couples TRBV27 to TRBJ1-4; weak D call: TRBD1 (5 bases). Germline V CDR1 and CDR2: MNHEY, SMNVEV (reference sequence). This CDR3 is built from 15 residues. Trimming left V 5 bases short and J 6 bases short, with 16 bases between. The CDR3 DNA reads TGTGCCAGCAGTCCCCTTGGCAGGGTTGATGAAAAACTGTTTTTT. It yields the protein CASSPLGRVDEKLFF.

V is TRBV6-2 or TRBV6-3 and J is TRBJ2-3; no firm D call. Germline V gene lookup returns CDR1 MNHEY and CDR2 SVGEGT. The CDR3 spans 16 residues. V was cut by 5 bases and J by 0 bases, with 15 bases left in between. CDR3 sequence (DNA): TGTGCCAGCAGTCCCACACACCCCGAGAGCACAGATACGCAGTATTTT. It encodes CASSPTHPESTDTQYF.

This clone was seen just once. The CDR3 loop reads CASSVAGLSYNEQFF. The DNA of the CDR3 is TGTGCCAGCAGCGTAGCGGGTCTCTCCTACAATGAGCAGTTCTTC. The chain recombines TRBV9 with TRBJ2-1; D gene unclear. The CDR3 sequence is 15 residues long. Trimming removed 0 bases at V and 0 bases at J, with 7 bases between. The V gene's germline CDR1 is SGDLS and CDR2 YYNGEE. The whole variable domain, filled in from reference TRBV9 and TRBJ2-1, reads DSGVTQTPKHLITATGQRVTLRCSPRSGDLSVYWYQQSLDQGLQFLIQYYNGEERAKGNILERFSAQQFPDLHSELNLSSLELGDSALYFCASSVAGLSYNEQFFGPGTRLTVL.

This clone showed up just once. The rearrangement links TRBV19 to TRBJ2-2, with D unresolved. The CDR3 extends over 12 amino acids. The V and J ends lost 7 bases and 0 bases respectively, with 3 bases between them. Germline V gene lookup returns CDR1 LNHDA and CDR2 SQIVND (reference sequence). CDR3 coding DNA: TGTGCCAGTAAGGCGAACACCGGGGAGCTGTTTTTT. Encoded protein: CASKANTGELFF.

This chain uses TRBV18 with TRBJ2-7; D gene unclear. There are 15 residues in the CDR3. CDR1 is KGHSH and CDR2 is LQKENI in the germline V gene. Trimming cost V 3 bases and J 3 bases, with 15 bases left between them. The CDR3 DNA reads as TGTGCCAGCTCACCGAACCCAGGCAGTAACTACGAGCAGTACTTC. This gives the protein CASSPNPGSNYEQYF.

The V call is TRBV6-5, the J call TRBJ2-7; D is possibly TRBD1 (5 bases). There are 15 residues in the CDR3. CDR1 and CDR2 from the germline V gene are MNHEY and SVGAGI. Trimming removed 6 bases from V and 5 bases from J, with 20 bases in between. Written as DNA, the CDR3 is TGTGCCAGCAGAAACTCCGCCAGGGAAGATAACGAGCAGTACTTC. This codes for CASRNSAREDNEQYF.

The J gene is TRBJ2-7, the V gene TRBV7-6, with TRBD2 matching over 9 bases. CDR1 and CDR2 from the germline V gene are SGHVS and FNYEAQ. This CDR3 is built from 16 residues. Trimming removed 1 base from V and 2 bases from J; junction bases left unmatched: 6. CDR3 protein: CASSLVGGGATYEQYF. The CDR3 DNA reads as TGTGCCAGCAGCTTAGTTGGCGGGGGGGCCACCTACGAGCAGTACTTC.

The chain carries TRBV7-3 and TRBJ2-3, with TRBD2 identical over 16 bases. This CDR3 has 17 residues. V gave up 5 bases and J gave up 4 bases; unmatched junction bases: 6. Germline V gene lookup returns CDR1 SGHTA and CDR2 FQGTGA. The DNA for the CDR3 is TGTGCCAGCAGCGAGGGACTAGCGGGAGGGAGTCCAGATACGCAGTATTTT. Translation gives CASSEGLAGGSPDTQYF.

J is TRBJ1-2 and V is TRBV5-1; D is undetermined. The CDR3 is 12 residues long. Germline V CDR1 and CDR2: SGHRS, YFSETQ. Trimming left V 4 bases short and J 6 bases short, with 10 bases between. CDR3 region: CASSPGGNGYTF. The CDR3 nucleotides are TGCGCCAGCAGCCCGGGCGGCAATGGCTACACCTTC.